Described below is a single TCR beta chain sequence and its context. Sequencing was performed with immunoSEQ multiplex PCR; in TCRdb, only in-frame clones are kept and a portion is missing. The table lists 200,000 to 300,000 clones, approximately 86% of them singletons. This sample was taken from a study of blood T cell repertoires in COVID-19. Study context: The United States, Italy and Spain were the sources of the acute and convalescent COVID-19 samples.

A Seattle source enrolled patients during active infection and followed them longitudinally. The source material was peripheral blood. This TCR was sampled from an older woman with COVID-19, enrolled during active disease.

CDR3 amino acids: CAISVTSEETQYF. CDR3 nucleotides: TGTGCCATCAGTGTGACTAGCGAGGAGACCCAGTACTTC. The chain links TRBV10-3 to TRBJ2-5; 8 bases match TRBD2. The CDR3 runs to 13 residues. J was trimmed by 5 bases and V by 4 bases; bases with no gene match: 3. Germline loops: CDR1 ENHRY, CDR2 SYGVKD.